These 10 T cell receptor beta chains came from one sample sequenced in a study of blood T cell repertoires in COVID-19. Method: immunoSEQ multiplex PCR; TCRdb's copy keeps in-frame clones and lacks some. The repertoire has approximately 150,000 clones, 88% of them found once; the top ten carry approximately 1.8%. Sequencing was carried out using peripheral blood. These receptors were taken from a man between 70 and 80 years old with acute or convalescent COVID-19.

The sample holds one count of this clone. The chain joins TRBV5-5 to TRBJ2-7, with 11 positions matching TRBD1. The CDR3 extends over 16 amino acids. Per the germline V gene, CDR1 is SGHKS and CDR2 is YYEKEE (reference sequence). J was trimmed by 3 bases and V by 4 bases; bases with no gene match: 9. CDR3 in amino acids: CASSAAPGTGGYEQYF. CDR3 sequence (DNA): TGTGCCAGCAGCGCGGCACCCGGGACAGGGGGCTACGAGCAGTACTTC. The entire variable domain, with the rest obtained from reference TRBV5-5 and TRBJ2-7, is as follows: DAGVTQSPTHLIKTRGQQVTLRCSPISGHKSVSWYQQVLGQGPQFIFQYYEKEERGRGNFPDRFSARQFPNYSSELNVNALLLGDSALYLCASSAAPGTGGYEQYFGPGTRLTVT.

CDR3 sequence: CATSRDERGGLTGELFF. CDR3 nucleotides: TGTGCCACCAGCAGAGATGAGCGGGGGGGCCTTACCGGGGAGCTGTTTTTT. The chain joins TRBV15 to TRBJ2-2; 10 bases map to TRBD2. V dropped 0 bases and J dropped 5; count of bases not matched to a gene: 6. This CDR3 is 17 amino acids long. Germline V gene lookup returns CDR1 LNHNV and CDR2 YYDKDF (reference sequence).

The chain combines TRBV15 with TRBJ2-7; TRBD1 agrees at 11 bases. Trimming cost V 3 bases and J 7 bases; bases outside gene matches: 11. Per the germline V gene, CDR1 is LNHNV and CDR2 is YYDKDF (reference sequence). The CDR3 sequence is 16 residues long. CDR3 bases: TGTGCCACCAGCAGGGGCCGGACAGGGGGCGCGGGGGAGCAGTACTTC. This translates into CATSRGRTGGAGEQYF.

The genes are TRBV7-3 and TRBJ2-2; TRBD2 agrees at 9 bases. V was pared by 0 bases and J by 5 bases, with 4 bases of the junction left unmatched. Germline V gene lookup returns CDR1 SGHTA and CDR2 FQGTGA. This CDR3 has 16 amino acids. This chain's CDR3 is CASSLTAGGQTGELFF. The CDR3 DNA is TGTGCCAGCAGCTTAACGGCGGGAGGGCAAACCGGGGAGCTGTTTTTT.

This CDR3 reads CASSTRGQGADEQYF. The CDR3 bases are TGTGCCAGCAGCACAAGGGGACAGGGGGCTGACGAGCAGTACTTC. The rearrangement uses TRBV9 and TRBJ2-7; 12 positions match TRBD1. This CDR3 contains 15 residues. Germline CDR1 reads SGDLS; CDR2 reads YYNGEE. The junction had 7 bases not matched to a gene; V was cut back by 4 bases and J by 5 bases.

This clone was seen only once. This chain links TRBV11-2 with TRBJ2-1; D uncertain. Germline CDR1 and CDR2: SGHAT and FQNNGV. The CDR3 runs to 13 residues. Trimming cost V 0 bases and J 4 bases, with 4 bases left between them. DNA of the CDR3: TGTGCCAGCAGCTTAGAACAGTACAATGAGCAGTTCTTC. This sequence encodes CASSLEQYNEQFF.

The chain links TRBV5-4 to TRBJ2-1, with no clear D. This CDR3 spans 16 amino acids. From germline, CDR1 is SGHNT and CDR2 YYREEE (reference sequence). Trimming cost V 4 bases and J 3 bases, with 17 bases left between them. The CDR3, as DNA: TGTGCCAGCAGCCCCCATTATGGCGGTGTCTACAATGAGCAGTTCTTC. Translation: CASSPHYGGVYNEQFF. The variable domain in full, completed from reference TRBV5-4 and TRBJ2-1, reads ETGVTQSPTHLIKTRGQQVTLRCSSQSGHNTVSWYQQALGQGPQFIFQYYREEENGRGNFPPRFSGLQFPNYSSELNVNALELDDSALYLCASSPHYGGVYNEQFFGPGTRLTVL.

This chain connects TRBV29-1 to TRBJ2-5, with TRBD2 matching over 9 bases. The V gene's germline CDR1 is SQVTM and CDR2 ANQGSEA. V shed 6 bases and J 5 bases; nucleotides not matched to a gene: 4. This CDR3 contains 12 residues. The CDR3 DNA is TGCAGCGTCCGGACTAGCGCGGAGACCCAGTACTTC. This gives the protein CSVRTSAETQYF.

The chain has TRBV6-1 and TRBJ1-2; D is possibly TRBD1 (5 bases). Germline lookup yields CDR1 MNHNS and CDR2 SASEGT. There are 15 residues in the CDR3. Trimming took 1 base from V and 4 from J, leaving 13 bases between them. The CDR3 region has the DNA TGTGCCAGCAGTGAAGTTGTAGGGGCGACCTATGGCTACACCTTC. It translates to CASSEVVGATYGYTF.

This clone was observed a single time. The rearrangement uses TRBV27 and TRBJ1-4; the D gene is possibly TRBD1 (6 bases). This CDR3 has 20 amino acids. Trimming stripped 6 bases from V and 0 bases from J, with 26 bases between. CDR1 is MNHEY and CDR2 is SMNVEV in the germline V gene (reference sequence). CDR3 in DNA: TGTGCCAGCAGCTCGCTCCCCGATTGGGGGCGAAGTGCAACTAATGAAAAACTGTTTTTT. It yields the protein CASSSLPDWGRSATNEKLFF. Variable domain in full (rest from reference TRBV27 and TRBJ1-4): EAQVTQNPRYLITVTGKKLTVTCSQNMNHEYMSWYRQDPGLGLRQIYYSMNVEVTDKGDVPEGYKVSRKEKRNFPLILESPSPNQTSLYFCASSSLPDWGRSATNEKLFFGSGTQLSVL.